The sequence of this T cell receptor (beta chain) was determined in a study of cytomegalovirus exposure and HLA in healthy donors. Findings and caveats of the study: Researchers reported in a later analysis that common viral pathogens appeared linked to several top clusters. TCR beta chains numbering under 200 were designated cytomegalovirus-associated. Near-uniform donor sequencing depth was presumed by presence/absence analyses.

About this clone: The antigen remains unidentified. This sample includes further DNA sequences coding for the same CDR3.

V lost 3 bases, J lost 1 base, and 3 bases stayed unmatched. This CDR3 is built from 15 residues. Germline CDR1 reads LGHNA; CDR2 reads YSLEER. Primers for the PCR totalled 60 Vbeta and 13 Jbeta. Clones were sequenced by immunoSEQ multiplex PCR, and TCRdb holds only the in-frame ones, with some missing. Of fewer than 200,000 clones listed, roughly 80% are singletons. Material: PBMCs. V and J are TRBV4-3 and TRBJ2-7, with 10 bases that match TRBD2. This TCR was sampled from a woman between 45 and 65 years old in good health and CMV-seropositive. The CDR3 is CASSQLAGESYEQYF. CDR3 sequence (DNA): TGCGCCAGCAGCCAGCTAGCGGGGGAATCCTACGAGCAGTACTTC.